What follows describes a single T cell receptor (beta chain). The antigen remains undetermined. Indicated treatment: roughly ten-day PBMC culture with coronavirus spike peptide pools or control peptides (ViraFEST assay). This sample was taken from a study of vaccination and CD4 T cells after COVID-19. Study-wide background: In the convalescent group, nasal swab PCR was SARS-CoV-2 positive; nine cases were mild and one severe.

CD4+ T cells that had been cultured provided DNA sequenced with the Oncomine TCR Beta short-read assay. Once CD4+ T cells had been cultured, genomic DNA was extracted from them. MiXCR, run by TCRdb on the PCR reads, gives a single entry per CDR3 protein. This table has 14,000 or so distinct CDR3 sequences, approximately 52% appearing once. This CDR3 region has 16 residues. With 0 bases clipped from V and 6 bases from J, the junction kept 8 bases outside the gene matches. Germline V gene sequence: CDR1 SGHTA, CDR2 FQGNSA. The V and J genes are TRBV7-2 and TRBJ2-1; 7 bases fit TRBD2. Sequencing was carried out using CD4+ T cells from blood, cultured in vitro. The receptor's source is a human donor who had recovered from COVID-19. The CDR3 coding sequence is TGTGCCAGCAGCTTAGCGAAGAGGGAGGGCCCCAATGAGCAGTTCTTC. Translated, it gives CASSLAKREGPNEQFF.